The 16 T cell receptor beta chains in this list originate from one sample, sequenced in a study of T cell repertoires in ileal Crohn's disease. Repertoires were generated with immunoSEQ multiplex PCR, while TCRdb's copy carries only in-frame clones and drops some. The sample gives roughly 6,600 clones, around 83% of which show up once; 10% to 13% is in the top ten. The time point denotes: inflamed ileum from the surgical specimen. The sample consisted of ileal tissue. The source of these receptors is an adult with Crohn's disease.

This chain joins TRBV11-2 and TRBJ2-3; TRBD2 matches 7 bases. Looked up from germline, CDR1 is SGHAT and CDR2 is FQNNGV. The V and J ends lost 1 base and 1 base, in that order; junction bases with no gene match: 5. This CDR3 has 16 amino acids. Here the CDR3 reads CASSLGLSGRTDTQYF. The CDR3 DNA reads as TGTGCCAGCAGCTTAGGTCTTAGCGGGCGCACAGATACGCAGTATTTT.

As DNA, the CDR3 is TGCGCCAGCAGCCGCGGGGAGGGCGGGATCTACAATGAGCAGTTCTTC. Translation: CASSRGEGGIYNEQFF. The chain employs TRBV10-1 and TRBJ2-1; 7 positions match TRBD2. Germline CDR1 reads WNHNN; CDR2 reads SYGVQD (reference sequence). J gave up 3 bases and V 6 bases, and 11 bases lay outside the gene matches. There are 16 residues in the CDR3.

The CDR3 nucleotides read TGTGCCAGCAGCTTGGGAGGGGGCTGGGGGCAAGAGACCCAGTACTTC. The encoded protein is CASSLGGGWGQETQYF. This chain links TRBV5-6 with TRBJ2-5, with 7 bases lining up with TRBD1. After removal of 0 bases from V and 2 bases from J, the junction contained 7 bases not matched to a gene. CDR3 size: 16 residues. Germline V gives CDR1 SGHDT, CDR2 YYEEEE.

This rearrangement joins TRBV11-3 to TRBJ2-4; no firm D call. V was pared by 3 bases and J by 4 bases, with 13 bases between. The CDR3 totals 15 residues. Germline CDR1 SGHNT, CDR2 YENEEA. CDR3 nucleotide sequence: TGTGCCAGCAGCTTGATTGCTGGCAGTAAAAACATTCAGTACTTC. This gives the protein CASSLIAGSKNIQYF.

The V call is TRBV10-1, the J call TRBJ1-2; 11 nucleotides align to TRBD1. The CDR3 covers 13 residues. CDR1 and CDR2 from the germline V gene are WNHNN and SYGVQD (reference sequence). V lost 6 bases and J lost 7; bases outside the gene matches: 4. CDR3: CASREGTGGGYTF. The CDR3 nucleotides read TGCGCCAGCAGGGAGGGGACAGGGGGTGGCTACACCTTC.

This clone turned up a few times. The chain combines TRBV7-2 with TRBJ2-5, with D uncertain. The germline CDR1 and CDR2 sequences are SGHTA and FQGNSA. CDR3 size: 12 residues. Trimming shortened V by 5 bases and J by 0 bases, and 4 bases separated the two germline ends. The CDR3 sequence: CASSRYQETQYF. The CDR3 DNA sequence: TGTGCCAGCAGCCGTTACCAAGAGACCCAGTACTTC.

The count of this clone is one. Written as DNA, the CDR3 is TGTGCCAGCAGCTTGGCCGAGGCGGGGGCCTACGAGCAGTACTTC. Translated, it gives CASSLAEAGAYEQYF. The chain recombines TRBV5-8 with TRBJ2-7, with 7 nucleotides matching TRBD2. In germline, CDR1 is SGHTS, CDR2 YDEGEE. V lost 0 bases and J lost 2; bases outside the gene matches: 5. The CDR3 covers 15 residues.

The table lists this clone with a few counts. The J gene is TRBJ1-1, the V gene TRBV6-5, with 8 bases that match TRBD1. This CDR3 contains 15 residues. Germline V gives CDR1 MNHEY, CDR2 SVGAGI. The junction had 5 bases not matched to a gene; V was cut back by 5 bases and J by 0 bases. CDR3 bases: TGTGCCAGCAGTCTCGCAGGGGGCCTGAACACTGAAGCTTTCTTT. Translating gives CASSLAGGLNTEAFF.

This chain joins TRBV30 and TRBJ2-3, with TRBD2 matching 8 bases. In germline, CDR1 is GTSNPN, CDR2 SVGIG (reference sequence). The CDR3 loop spans 14 amino acids. J was trimmed by 4 bases and V by 1 base; bases with no gene match: 4. The CDR3 coding sequence is TGTGCCTGGAGTGGGACTAGCCGGTCAGATACGCAGTATTTT. It codes for CAWSGTSRSDTQYF.

The J gene is TRBJ1-2, the V gene TRBV6-4; TRBD1 is a possible D gene (5 bases). CDR3 size: 13 residues. The germline CDR1 and CDR2 sequences are MRHNA and SNTAGT. The V and J ends lost 5 bases and 7 bases respectively, with 14 bases between them. CDR3 in DNA: TGTGCCAGCAGTCGGGACGCTAGGAGTGGCTACACCTTC. It codes for CASSRDARSGYTF.

There are a few counts of this clone. The V call is TRBV7-2, the J call TRBJ2-2, with D maybe TRBD1 (5 bases). The length of the CDR3 is 16 residues. The V end lost 7 bases, the J end lost 2 bases, and 17 bases lay between the germline ends. Germline CDR1 is SGHTA and CDR2 is FQGNSA. The CDR3 protein is CASTPGLLLNTGELFF. CDR3 sequence (DNA): TGTGCCAGCACCCCAGGGCTCCTACTTAACACCGGGGAGCTGTTTTTT.

This clone occurred a few times. The V and J genes are TRBV7-6 and TRBJ2-1; D perhaps matches TRBD2 (5 bases). Germline V gives CDR1 SGHVS, CDR2 FNYEAQ. This CDR3 region has 14 residues. Deletions cut 5 bases from V and 7 bases from J, with 15 bases between. CDR3 region: CASSERTPLNEQFF. CDR3 DNA: TGTGCCAGCAGCGAACGGACTCCTTTGAATGAGCAGTTCTTC.

This clone was counted only a few times. V is TRBV7-8 and J is TRBJ1-4; unclear D gene. Germline CDR1 is SGHVS and CDR2 is FQNEAQ. Trimming left V 2 bases short and J 2 bases short, with 12 bases between. This CDR3 has 16 residues. The CDR3 protein is CASSLRAGQTNEKLFF. Here the CDR3 DNA reads TGTGCCAGCAGCTTAAGGGCAGGTCAGACTAATGAAAAACTGTTTTTT.

This clone showed up just a few times. The V call is TRBV6-4, the J call TRBJ2-3; D is ambiguous. Trimming took off 2 bases at V and 3 bases at J, with 6 bases between the two ends. Germline V gene sequence: CDR1 MRHNA, CDR2 SNTAGT. This CDR3 is 13 amino acids long. The CDR3, as DNA: TGTGCCAGCAGTGACAGGGAAACAGATACGCAGTATTTT. Translated: CASSDRETDTQYF.

This clone was seen just once. The chain carries TRBV7-8 and TRBJ1-5; 9 bases align to TRBD1. The CDR3 covers 15 residues. From germline, CDR1 is SGHVS and CDR2 FQNEAQ. Trimming at V came to 3 bases and at J to 4 bases, leaving 4 bases not matched to a gene. CDR3 in DNA: TGTGCCAGCAGCTTGGGGGACAGGGCAAATCAGCCCCAGCATTTT. It yields the protein CASSLGDRANQPQHF.

The genes are TRBV11-3 and TRBJ1-5; D call uncertain. The CDR3 extends over 15 amino acids. Germline-derived CDR1 and CDR2 are SGHNT and YENEEA. The germline V and J ends were trimmed by 1 base and 1 base, with 8 bases remaining between them. DNA for the CDR3: TGTGCCAGCAGCTTAGGCGCGGGAAGCAATCAGCCCCAGCATTTT. The encoded protein is CASSLGAGSNQPQHF.